This record looks at one T cell receptor beta chain sequence and its context. Its antigen is still unknown. These data belong to a study of shared clonotypes between healthy human individuals. Study-level background: Each donor contributed plates that comprised three CD4 naive, three CD4 memory, two CD8 naive and one CD8 memory. Study-level results: Across subsets, estimated richness was generally greater for naive than for memory populations. In having few donors, the study represented limited genetic and exposure-history diversity.

After removal of 5 bases from V and 0 bases from J, the junction contained 6 bases not matched to a gene. Germline V lookup: CDR1 SGHTA, CDR2 FQGNSA. This CDR3 comprises 15 residues. It was across several immunoSEQ plates that each subset's genomic DNA was evenly split. Data came from immunoSEQ multiplex PCR; TCRdb stores just in-frame clones and leaves some out. The data show approximately 1,500,000 clones, approximately 96% seen once. The receptor was isolated from a man aged 25-45 years in good health. V gene TRBV7-2 combines with J gene TRBJ2-7; 8 bases map to TRBD2. The sample taken for sequencing was naive CD4+ T cells sorted from blood. Described subset: CD45RA+ positively selected. As DNA, the CDR3 is TGTGCCAGCAGCCCCCACGGGGGGGCCTCCTACGAGCAGTACTTC. It encodes CASSPHGGASYEQYF.